This TCR beta chain was sequenced in a study of T cell responses to AZD1222 COVID-19 vaccine. Study observations and caveats: The study found vaccine-associated CD4 TCRs spanning spike, dominant at 160-218 and 743-854. Among AZD1222 vaccinees, only five to seven were seropositive at baseline. The donor cohort was predominantly white British with a female majority, and clonal diversity may have been underestimated.

The CDR3 loop spans 15 amino acids. CDR1 and CDR2 from the germline V gene are SNHLY and FYNNEI. Trimming removed 7 bases from V and 0 bases from J; junction bases left unmatched: 6. About this clone itself: The antigen is undetermined.

Assay used: immunoSEQ multiplex PCR; TCRdb lists only in-frame clones, some missing. The table shows some 130,000 clones, with about nine tenths occurring only once. The chain has TRBV2 and TRBJ2-4; 7 nucleotides agree with TRBD2. Here the sequenced sample was peripheral blood, taken 28 days after the second AZD1222 dose. The origin of this receptor is an adult who received the AZD1222 COVID-19 vaccine. This CDR3 is CASMRELLAKNIQYF. CDR3 coding DNA: TGTGCCAGCATGCGGGAGCTATTAGCCAAAAACATTCAGTACTTC.